The clone carrying this T cell receptor beta chain was detected a few times. Its target is not known. The sample originates from a study of OX40 agonist ivuxolimab in advanced cancers. Study results and limitations: Some nonresponders additionally presented with little normalized T-cell clonal expansion. The expanded peripheral T cells' antigen specificity was not determined. Among T cells, CD8+ cells averaged more expanded clones than CD4+ cells.

Clones were read by immunoSEQ multiplex PCR, and TCRdb kept only the in-frame ones, dropping some. The sample lists some 48,000 clones; about four fifths were seen once. Sequenced material: CD4+ or CD8+ T cells sorted from blood, taken in a trial of the OX40 agonist ivuxolimab. This receptor was identified in an adult with an advanced solid tumor such as melanoma, head and neck, liver or kidney cancer.

The CDR3 here is CAYNDRGLMNTEAFF. In DNA form, the CDR3 reads TGTGCCTACAACGACAGGGGGCTCATGAACACTGAAGCTTTCTTT. The chain recombines TRBV30 with TRBJ1-1; 10 bases match TRBD1. The CDR3 consists of 15 residues. V was clipped by 7 bases and J by 0 bases; unmatched bases: 8. The germline V gene encodes CDR1 GTSNPN and CDR2 SVGIG (reference sequence).